One T cell receptor beta chain is described in this entry. Its antigen remains unidentified. The CDR3 runs to 13 residues. Per germline, CDR1 SGHTA and CDR2 FQGNSA. Trimming took off 1 base at V and 7 bases at J, with 8 bases between the two ends. The entry originates in a study of T-cell memory formation after mild COVID-19. At the level of the study: Each donor largely had its own TCR clusters. Study findings and constraints: Within pre-infection memory, some responding clones were found, suggesting cross-reactive memory joined. Day 15 to 85 contracting clones showed balanced CD4/CD8; day 15 to 37 expanders favored CD4+.

5'RACE primed from the constant segment yielded TCR alpha and TCR beta cDNA libraries bearing sample barcodes and UMIs. TCRdb processed the 5' RACE reads anew with MiXCR; each CDR3 protein has one entry. Found here are hundreds of thousands of distinct CDR3 sequences, approximately 20% of them singletons; the top ten hold roughly 20%. This chain links TRBV7-2 with TRBJ1-5; D may be TRBD1 (5 bases). The source material was PBMCs or a T cell subset sorted from them (not recorded which). The receptor was isolated from a man between 18 and 35 years old who had mild COVID-19 (a few samples of this study predate the infection). Cell type and time point are not known. This chain's CDR3 is CASSLGGRQPQHF. DNA of the CDR3: TGTGCCAGCAGCTTAGGGGGCCGACAGCCCCAGCATTTT.